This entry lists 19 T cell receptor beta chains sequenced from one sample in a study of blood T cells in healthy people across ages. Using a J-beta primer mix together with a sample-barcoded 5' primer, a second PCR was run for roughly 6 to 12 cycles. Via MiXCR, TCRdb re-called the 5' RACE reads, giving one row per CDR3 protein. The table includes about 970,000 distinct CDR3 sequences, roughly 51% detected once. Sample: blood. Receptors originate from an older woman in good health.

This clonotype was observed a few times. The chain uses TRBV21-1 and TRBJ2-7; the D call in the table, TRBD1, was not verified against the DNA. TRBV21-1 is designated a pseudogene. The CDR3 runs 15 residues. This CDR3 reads CASSKTGINAYEQYF. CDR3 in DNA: TGTGCCAGCAGCAAGACAGGGATCAATGCCTACGAGCAGTACTTC.

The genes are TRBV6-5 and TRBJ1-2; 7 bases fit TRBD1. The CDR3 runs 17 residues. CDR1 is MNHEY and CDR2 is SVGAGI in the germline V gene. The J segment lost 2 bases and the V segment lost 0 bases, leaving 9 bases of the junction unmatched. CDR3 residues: CASSYSSRDSLNYGYTF. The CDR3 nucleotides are TGTGCCAGCAGTTACTCTAGCCGGGACAGCCTCAACTATGGCTACACCTTC.

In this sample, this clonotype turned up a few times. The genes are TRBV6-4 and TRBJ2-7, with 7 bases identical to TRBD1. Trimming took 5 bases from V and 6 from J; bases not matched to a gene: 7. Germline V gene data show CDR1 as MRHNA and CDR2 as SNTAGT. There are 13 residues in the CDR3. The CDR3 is CASSTDREGEQYF. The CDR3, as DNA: TGTGCCAGCAGTACAGACAGGGAAGGCGAGCAGTACTTC.

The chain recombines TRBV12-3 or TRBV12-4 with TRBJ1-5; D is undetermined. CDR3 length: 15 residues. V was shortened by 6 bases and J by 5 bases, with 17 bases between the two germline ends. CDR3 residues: CASSNNEWVDQPQHF. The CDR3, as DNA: TGTGCCAGCAGCAATAACGAATGGGTTGATCAGCCCCAGCATTTT.

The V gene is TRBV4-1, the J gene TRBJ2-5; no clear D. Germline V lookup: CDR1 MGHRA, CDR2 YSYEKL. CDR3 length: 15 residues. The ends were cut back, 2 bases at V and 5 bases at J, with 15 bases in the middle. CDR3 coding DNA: TGCGCCAGCAGCCAACCCGACAAACCTTGGGAGACCCAGTACTTC. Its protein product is CASSQPDKPWETQYF.

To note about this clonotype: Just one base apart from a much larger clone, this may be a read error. The CDR3: CASTHRDSLSSYNERFF. The CDR3, as DNA: TGTGCCAGCACCCACCGGGACTCGCTTAGCTCCTACAATGAGCGGTTCTTC. The rearrangement joins TRBV6-2 or TRBV6-3 to TRBJ2-1; TRBD2 is a possible D gene (6 bases). Germline values: CDR1 MNHEY, CDR2 SVGEGT. The CDR3 is 17 amino acids.

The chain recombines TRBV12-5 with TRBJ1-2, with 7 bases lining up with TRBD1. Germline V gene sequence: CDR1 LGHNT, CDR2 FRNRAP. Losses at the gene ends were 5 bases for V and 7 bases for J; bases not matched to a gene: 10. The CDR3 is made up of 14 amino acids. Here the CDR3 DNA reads TGTGCTAGTGGTCTCGACAGGGAAATGGCTGGCTACACCTTC. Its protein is CASGLDREMAGYTF.

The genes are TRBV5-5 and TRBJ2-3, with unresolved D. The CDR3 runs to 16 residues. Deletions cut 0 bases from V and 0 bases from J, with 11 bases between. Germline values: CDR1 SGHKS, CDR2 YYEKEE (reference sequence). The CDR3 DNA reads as TGTGCCAGCAGCTTGGGACTTGATTATAGCACAGATACGCAGTATTTT. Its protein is CASSLGLDYSTDTQYF.

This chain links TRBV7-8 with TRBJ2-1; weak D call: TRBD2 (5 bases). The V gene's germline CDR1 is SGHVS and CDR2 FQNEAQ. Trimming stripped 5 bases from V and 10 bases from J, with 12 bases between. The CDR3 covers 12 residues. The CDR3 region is CASSPDFWEQFF. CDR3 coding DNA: TGTGCCAGCAGCCCGGACTTTTGGGAGCAGTTCTTC.

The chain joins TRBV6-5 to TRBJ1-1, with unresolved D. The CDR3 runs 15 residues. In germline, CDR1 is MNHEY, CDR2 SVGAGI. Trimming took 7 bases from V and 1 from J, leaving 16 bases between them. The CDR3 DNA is TGTGCCAGCATCCGGATCCGGAAATCGAACACTGAAGCTTTCTTT. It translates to CASIRIRKSNTEAFF.

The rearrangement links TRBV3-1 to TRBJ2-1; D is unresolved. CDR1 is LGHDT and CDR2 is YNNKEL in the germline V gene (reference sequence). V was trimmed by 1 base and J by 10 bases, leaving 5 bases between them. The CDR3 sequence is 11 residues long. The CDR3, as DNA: TGTGCCAGCAGCCAAGCACTAGAGCAGTTCTTC. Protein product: CASSQALEQFF.

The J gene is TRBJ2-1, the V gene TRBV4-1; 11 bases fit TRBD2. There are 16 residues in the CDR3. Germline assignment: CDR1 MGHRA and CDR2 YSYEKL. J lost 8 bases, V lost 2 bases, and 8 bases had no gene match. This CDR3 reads CASSQIDGTSGDEQFF. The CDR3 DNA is TGCGCCAGCAGCCAAATCGATGGGACTAGCGGCGATGAGCAGTTCTTC.

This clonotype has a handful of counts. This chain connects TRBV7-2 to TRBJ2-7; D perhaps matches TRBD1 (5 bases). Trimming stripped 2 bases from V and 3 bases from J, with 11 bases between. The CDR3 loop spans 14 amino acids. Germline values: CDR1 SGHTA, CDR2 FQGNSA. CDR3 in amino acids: CASSLQGLYYEQYF. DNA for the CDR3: TGTGCCAGCAGCTTACAGGGTCTATACTACGAGCAGTACTTC.

Here the CDR3 DNA reads TGTGCCACCAGTACAGGGGGCATTGTGACCGGGGAGCTGTTTTTT. Protein product: CATSTGGIVTGELFF. The chain is built from TRBV24-1 and TRBJ2-2; 9 positions match TRBD1. The germline CDR1 and CDR2 sequences are KGHDR and SFDVKD. Trimming took 6 bases from V and 5 from J; bases not matched to a gene: 6. CDR3 length: 15 residues.

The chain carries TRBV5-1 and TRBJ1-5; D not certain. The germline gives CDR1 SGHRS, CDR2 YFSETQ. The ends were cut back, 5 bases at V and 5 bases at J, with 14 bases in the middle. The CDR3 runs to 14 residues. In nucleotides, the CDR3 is TGCGCCAGCAGAAGCGGTGAGTCTGATCAGCCCCAGCATTTT. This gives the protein CASRSGESDQPQHF.

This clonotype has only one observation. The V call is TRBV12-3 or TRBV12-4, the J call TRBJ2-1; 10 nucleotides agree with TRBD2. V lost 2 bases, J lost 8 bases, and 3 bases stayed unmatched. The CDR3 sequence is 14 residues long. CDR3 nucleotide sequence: TGTGCCAGCAGTTTAACTAGCGGGGCGGATGAGCAGTTCTTC. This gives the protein CASSLTSGADEQFF.

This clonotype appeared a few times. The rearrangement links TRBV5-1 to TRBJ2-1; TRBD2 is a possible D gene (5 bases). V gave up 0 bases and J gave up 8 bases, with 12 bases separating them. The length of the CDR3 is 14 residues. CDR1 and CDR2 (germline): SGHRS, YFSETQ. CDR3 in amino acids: CASSLDLAGDEQFF. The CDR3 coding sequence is TGCGCCAGCAGCTTGGATCTAGCCGGGGATGAGCAGTTCTTC.

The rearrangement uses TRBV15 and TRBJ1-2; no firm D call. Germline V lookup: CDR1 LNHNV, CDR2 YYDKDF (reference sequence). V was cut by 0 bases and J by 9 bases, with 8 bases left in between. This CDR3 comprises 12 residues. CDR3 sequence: CATSRDRQRYTF. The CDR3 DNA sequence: TGTGCCACCAGCAGAGATCGCCAGCGCTACACCTTC.

CDR3 residues: CSAPPSAWQNNEQFF. DNA for the CDR3: TGCAGTGCTCCTCCCTCCGCCTGGCAAAACAATGAGCAGTTCTTC. The chain couples TRBV20-1 to TRBJ2-1; no reliable D call. Germline assignment: CDR1 DFQATT and CDR2 SNEGSKA (reference sequence). V was shortened by 5 bases and J by 5 bases, with 19 bases between the two germline ends. CDR3 size: 15 residues.